This T cell receptor beta chain was sequenced during a study of metastatic and nonmetastatic thyroid tumors. Not a single patient had been given any form of treatment at any point before undergoing thyroid surgery. TCRdb re-processed the PCR reads through MiXCR. Among approximately 32,000 clones listed, 21% were seen once. This clone has a count of ten or more. This CDR3 has 14 residues. V gave up 7 bases and J gave up 9 bases; unmatched junction bases: 7. Germline CDR1 LNHDA, CDR2 SQIVND (reference sequence). This TCR was recovered from a male donor with papillary thyroid cancer or a benign thyroid nodule (not recorded which). Some clones in this sample may be carry-over from other donors' samples. The sequencing sample was made of tumor tissue. The chain links TRBV19 to TRBJ2-1; 12 bases are a match to TRBD2. CDR3 nucleotide sequence: TGTGCCAGTACGAGGACTAGCGGGATTGTTGAGCAGTTCTTC. The encoded protein is CASTRTSGIVEQFF.